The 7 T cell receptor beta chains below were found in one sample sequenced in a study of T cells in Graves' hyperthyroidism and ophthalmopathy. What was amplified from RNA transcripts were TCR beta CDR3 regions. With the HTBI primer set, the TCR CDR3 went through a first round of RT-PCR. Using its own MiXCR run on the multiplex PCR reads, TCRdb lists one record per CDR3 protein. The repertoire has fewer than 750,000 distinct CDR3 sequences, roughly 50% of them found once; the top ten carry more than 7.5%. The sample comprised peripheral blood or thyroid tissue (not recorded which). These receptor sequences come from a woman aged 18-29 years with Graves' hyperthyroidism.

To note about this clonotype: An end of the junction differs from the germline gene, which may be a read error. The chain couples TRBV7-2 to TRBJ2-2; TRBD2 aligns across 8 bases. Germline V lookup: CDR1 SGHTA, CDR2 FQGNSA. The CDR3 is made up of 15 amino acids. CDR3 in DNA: TGTGCCAGCAGCGATGGTGAGCGGGAGACAAATGAGCAGTTTTTT. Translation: CASSDGERETNEQFF.

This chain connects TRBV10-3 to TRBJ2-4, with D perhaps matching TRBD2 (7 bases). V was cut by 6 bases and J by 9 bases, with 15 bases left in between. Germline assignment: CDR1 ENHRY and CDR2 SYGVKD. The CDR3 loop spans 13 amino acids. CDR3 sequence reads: CAISVGGPSIQYF. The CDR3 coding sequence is TGTGCCATCAGCGTGGGGGGGCCCAGCATTCAGTACTTC.

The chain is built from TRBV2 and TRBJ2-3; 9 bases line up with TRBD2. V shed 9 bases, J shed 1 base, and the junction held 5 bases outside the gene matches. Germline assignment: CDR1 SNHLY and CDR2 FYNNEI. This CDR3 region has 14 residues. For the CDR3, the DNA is TGTGCCAGTATAGCGGGAGCGGGCACAGATACGCAGTATTTT. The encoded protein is CASIAGAGTDTQYF.

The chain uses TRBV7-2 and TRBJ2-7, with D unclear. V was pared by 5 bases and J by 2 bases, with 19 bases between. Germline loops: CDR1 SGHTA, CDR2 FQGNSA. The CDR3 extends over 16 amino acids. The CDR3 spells CASSPWAAHPTYEQYF. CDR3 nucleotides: TGTGCCAGCAGCCCTTGGGCGGCACATCCGACCTACGAGCAGTACTTC.

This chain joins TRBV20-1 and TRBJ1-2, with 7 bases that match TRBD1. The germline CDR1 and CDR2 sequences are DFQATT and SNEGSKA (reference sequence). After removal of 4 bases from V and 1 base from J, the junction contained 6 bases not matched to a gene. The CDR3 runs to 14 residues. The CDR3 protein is CSATETGNNYGYTF. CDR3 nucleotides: TGCAGTGCTACCGAGACAGGGAATAACTATGGCTACACCTTC.

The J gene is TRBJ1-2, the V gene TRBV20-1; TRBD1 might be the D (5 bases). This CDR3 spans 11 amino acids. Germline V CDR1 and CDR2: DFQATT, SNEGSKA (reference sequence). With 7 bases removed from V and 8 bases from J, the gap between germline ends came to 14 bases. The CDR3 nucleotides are TGCAGTGATCCGGACATATCAGGCTACACCTTC. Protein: CSDPDISGYTF.

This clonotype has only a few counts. The CDR3 loop reads CASLKRTRFKRSSGANVLTF. CDR3 bases: TGTGCCAGCCTCAAGAGGACAAGATTCAAAAGGAGCTCTGGGGCCAACGTCCTGACTTTC. The chain recombines TRBV7-2 with TRBJ2-6; TRBD1 might be the D (5 bases). Trimming took 8 bases from V and 0 from J, leaving 26 bases between them. The CDR3 totals 20 residues. Per germline, CDR1 SGHTA and CDR2 FQGNSA.